This TCR beta chain was recorded in a study of CD4 T cells in relation to SARS-CoV-2 and coronaviruses. Germline-derived CDR1 and CDR2 are MNHEY and SVGEGT. J lost 2 bases, V lost 5 bases, and 8 bases had no gene match. CDR3 size: 15 residues. A remark on this clone: What it binds is unknown.

Clones were read by immunoSEQ multiplex PCR, and TCRdb kept only the in-frame ones, dropping some. The table records some 35,000 clones, approximately 82% of them present only once. Sequencing was carried out using naive CD4+ T cells from PBMCs, cultured in vitro. Subset here: naive CD4+ T cells isolated by negative enrichment. This clonotype was sampled from an adult with COVID-19. The rearrangement joins TRBV6-2 or TRBV6-3 to TRBJ2-5; 7 bases fit TRBD1. Written as DNA, the CDR3 is TGTGCCAGCAGTAGGGGACAGTTTCCACAAGAGACCCAGTACTTC. Translation gives CASSRGQFPQETQYF.